This is a list of T cell receptor beta chains from one sample in a study of preoperative IRX-2 immunotherapy in early breast cancer. Assay: immunoSEQ multiplex PCR; the TCRdb copy retains only in-frame clones and omits some. The sample records tens of thousands of clones, approximately 95% being singletons. Sequences were derived from tumor tissue, sampled after IRX-2 immunotherapy. These TCRs come from a human donor with breast cancer. CDR3s include the opening cysteine and the closing phenylalanine or tryptophan. Each record gives: D gene, J gene, V gene, clone size, CDR3 DNA, CDR3 protein. The D gene is left open where the match is weak. Part of the rows lack a size; the others show once, few, many or a class for expanded clones.

TRBD1 TRBJ1-3 TRBV7-3 NA TGTGCCAGCAGCCCGGGACAGGAAAGCTCTGGAAACACCATATATTTT CASSPGQESSGNTIYF
TRBD2 TRBJ2-2 TRBV7-9 once TGTGAGGTTAGCGGGATTTCCGGGGAGCTGTTTTTT CEVSGISGELFF
NA TRBJ1-5 TRBV28 NA TGTGCCAGCAGTTTTCGTGCTGGGAATCAGCCCCAGCATTTT CASSFRAGNQPQHF
TRBD1 TRBJ1-5 TRBV30 NA TGTGCCTGGAGTGTAAGGCTGAGACAGGGGGGCCCTCGGAATCAGCCCCAGCATTTT CAWSVRLRQGGPRNQPQHF
NA TRBJ1-1 TRBV11-3 once TGTGCCAGCAGCCCCGCTACTACCTCCACTGAAGCTTTCTTT CASSPATTSTEAFF
NA TRBJ2-2 TRBV19 few TGTGCCAGTAGCCGGCTGGAGGGCACCGGGGAGCTGTTTTTT CASSRLEGTGELFF
NA TRBJ2-7 TRBV7-2 NA TGTGCCAGCAGCTTAGTTTTCACTAGCTCCTACGAGCAGTACTTC CASSLVFTSSYEQYF
NA TRBJ1-5 TRBV18 once TGTGCCAGCTCTCGGGAGGGGTTCCAGCCCCAGCATTTT CASSREGFQPQHF
TRBD2 TRBJ2-1 TRBV7-3 NA TGTGCCAGCAGCGCTACTAGCGGCAATGAGCAGTTCTTC CASSATSGNEQFF
NA TRBJ1-1 TRBV19 NA TGTGCCAGTAGTATTAATCGGGGGGGAACTGAAGCTTTCTTT CASSINRGGTEAFF
NA TRBJ1-2 TRBV11-2 NA TGTGCCAGCAGCTCGAGGTCGGTCAACTATGGCTACACCTTC CASSSRSVNYGYTF
TRBD2 TRBJ2-7 TRBV19 NA TGTGCCAGTAGTGATAGCGGGAGAACCGAGCAGTACTTC CASSDSGRTEQYF
TRBD2 TRBJ2-3 TRBV30 NA TGTGCCTGGACACTAGCGGGAGGGACAGATACGCAGTATTTT CAWTLAGGTDTQYF
NA TRBJ2-7 TRBV18 NA TGTGCCAGCTCTCCCAGGGGAGACGAGCAGTACTTC CASSPRGDEQYF
NA TRBJ1-1 TRBV4-1 NA TGCGCCAGCAGCCAAGGTCGGAGAGACACTGAAGCTTTCTTT CASSQGRRDTEAFF
NA TRBJ2-5 TRBV21-1 NA TGTGCCAGCAGTGGACAGGGCCAAGAGACCCAGTACTTC CASSGQGQETQYF
TRBD2 TRBJ2-7 TRBV7-9 once TGTGCCAGCAGCTTAAGGGGCGGGGGCTACGAGCAGTACTTC CASSLRGGGYEQYF
NA TRBJ2-1 TRBV5-1 NA TGCGCCAGCAGTAGACAGCAGGGAGGATTGGTGCAATTCTTC CASSRQQGGLVQFF
NA TRBJ1-1 TRBV6-5 NA TGTGCCAGCAGTTACTCGATGGCGAACACTGAAGCTTTCTTT CASSYSMANTEAFF
NA TRBJ2-1 TRBV5-4 NA TGTGCCAGCAGCTTAAGGTCCGGGGGCCCCTCCTACAATGAGCAGTTCTTC CASSLRSGGPSYNEQFF
TRBD2 TRBJ2-3 TRBV9 NA TGTGCCAGCAGCCTAGTTTTTGGTCCTAGCGGGAGAGGGACAGATACGCAGTATTTT CASSLVFGPSGRGTDTQYF
NA TRBJ1-2 TRBV4-2 NA TGTGCCAGCAGCCAAGATCAACTCGGTGGCAGGGTAAAATCTGGCTACACCTTC CASSQDQLGGRVKSGYTF
TRBD1 TRBJ1-2 TRBV9 NA TGTGCCAGCAGCGAGGACAGGGGCTTCTATGGCTACACCTTC CASSEDRGFYGYTF
NA TRBJ2-1 TRBV15 NA TGTGCCACCAGCAGAGATCGTCTAGCTAATGAGCAGTTCTTC CATSRDRLANEQFF
NA TRBJ1-1 TRBV19 NA TGTGCCAGTAGTATTATTAGCGCAGGGGAGAACACTGAAGCTTTCTTT CASSIISAGENTEAFF
NA TRBJ2-6 TRBV7-3 NA TGTGCCAGCAGCTTAGGTCAGTCTGGGGCCAACGTCCTGACTTTC CASSLGQSGANVLTF
NA TRBJ2-7 TRBV5-5 NA TGTGCCAGCAGCTTTACAGGAATTTACGAGCAGTACTTC CASSFTGIYEQYF
NA TRBJ1-5 TRBV19 NA TGTGCCAGTATAGACCGGGGGGCCTTTCAGCCCCAGCATTTT CASIDRGAFQPQHF
TRBD2 TRBJ2-7 TRBV28 NA TGTGCCAGCAGTTTAGGCGGGAGGGGCTACGAGCAGTACTTC CASSLGGRGYEQYF
TRBD2 TRBJ2-4 TRBV16 NA TGTGCCAGCAGCCAATACGGGGGGGCCGTAAACATTCAGTACTTC CASSQYGGAVNIQYF
NA TRBJ1-2 TRBV18 NA TGTGCCAGCTCACCTCTGACAGAAGGATATGGCTACACCTTC CASSPLTEGYGYTF
NA TRBJ1-2 TRBV5-1 NA TGCGCCAGCCGCAGTGGGAACTATGGCTACACCTTC CASRSGNYGYTF
NA TRBJ1-2 TRBV6-6 NA TGTGCCAGCAGTCTGGTTGGGCAGGGGAACTATGGCTACACCTTC CASSLVGQGNYGYTF
NA TRBJ2-3 TRBV7-3 NA TGTGCCAGCAGCTTAGCGGGATCGGATACGCAGTATTTT CASSLAGSDTQYF
NA TRBJ2-3 TRBV6-5 NA TGTGCCAGCAGTTACTCGGCAGGGATGGCAGATACGCAGTATTTT CASSYSAGMADTQYF
NA TRBJ2-1 TRBV2 NA TGTGCCAGCAGTGAGTCCCGGGTTGGCAATGAGCAGTTCTTC CASSESRVGNEQFF
NA TRBJ1-3 TRBV15 few TGTGCCACCAGCAGGGCACAGGACTTCTCTGGAAACACCATATATTTT CATSRAQDFSGNTIYF
NA TRBJ2-7 TRBV25-1 NA TGTGCCAGCAGGGCATCCTACGAGCAGTACTTC CASRASYEQYF
TRBD1 TRBJ2-1 TRBV19 NA TGTGCCAGTAGTATAGGACAGGGATTCGTCAATGAGCAGTTCTTC CASSIGQGFVNEQFF
TRBD1 TRBJ1-2 TRBV5-1 NA TGCGCCAGCAGCCGCCTACCGGGGGGACAGGGGGATGGCTACACCTTC CASSRLPGGQGDGYTF
NA TRBJ2-3 TRBV4-1 NA TGCGCCAGCAGCCGCGCGCAGGATACGCAGTATTTT CASSRAQDTQYF
NA TRBJ2-3 TRBV28 NA TGTGCCAGCAGCCATTCTCTTGTCAGGGCCCTCACAGATACGCAGTATTTT CASSHSLVRALTDTQYF
NA TRBJ2-7 TRBV9 NA TGTGCCAGCAGCGTCGGATCCCCCTACGAGCAGTACTTC CASSVGSPYEQYF
TRBD2 TRBJ2-5 TRBV11-2 few TGTGCCAGCAGCTTTGCCCGGGGTAGCGGGTTCCAAGAGACCCAGTACTTC CASSFARGSGFQETQYF
TRBD1 TRBJ2-7 TRBV6-1 NA TGTGCCAGCAGCTATTCGGACAGGGCCGGCGAGCAGTACTTC CASSYSDRAGEQYF
NA TRBJ1-5 TRBV4-1 NA TGCGCCAGCAGCCAAGAGGGGGATAGCAATCAGCCCCAGCATTTT CASSQEGDSNQPQHF
NA TRBJ1-5 TRBV6-6 once TGTGCCAGCAGGAGGATGGATCAGCCCCAGCATTTT CASRRMDQPQHF
NA TRBJ2-3 TRBV9 NA TGTGCCAGCAGCGTAGAAATTGCCCCGGTAAATACGCAGTATTTT CASSVEIAPVNTQYF
NA TRBJ1-5 TRBV27 NA TGTGCCAGCAGTTTATTGGGTCAGCCCCAGCATTTT CASSLLGQPQHF
NA TRBJ1-1 TRBV19 NA TGTGCCAGTGCGAGGGGTGGCACTGAAGCTTTCTTT CASARGGTEAFF
TRBD2 TRBJ2-2 TRBV5-1 once TGCGCCAGCACTCGGACTAGCGGGGGAAACACCGGGGAGCTGTTTTTT CASTRTSGGNTGELFF
NA TRBJ2-3 TRBV5-4 NA TGTGCCAGCAGCTTGGAGGGCTATCTTTCAGATACGCAGTATTTT CASSLEGYLSDTQYF
NA TRBJ1-4 TRBV9 NA TGTGCCAGCAGCGTCGAGGGGTCAAACCTTATCAATGAAAAACTGTTTTTT CASSVEGSNLINEKLFF
NA TRBJ2-7 TRBV5-1 NA TGCGCCAGCAGCTTGGCCGAGCGAGGGTCCGTCGAGCAGTACTTC CASSLAERGSVEQYF
TRBD1 TRBJ2-7 TRBV18 NA TGTGCCAGCTCACCACATCCCCCGGGACAGGTCTACGAGCAGTACTTC CASSPHPPGQVYEQYF
TRBD2 TRBJ2-2 TRBV19 NA TGTGCCAGTAGTATTAGGGGTGGCGCGGGAGAGGCCGGGGAGCTGTTTTTT CASSIRGGAGEAGELFF
NA TRBJ1-1 TRBV11-3 NA TGTGCCAGCAGCTTAACCGGGAACACGAACACTGAAGCTTTCTTT CASSLTGNTNTEAFF